Below are 6 T cell receptor beta chains sequenced from a single sample in a study of identical twins (dated by TCRdb to the mid-2010s). Receptor amplification or capture employed 5' RACE. Sequencing used an Illumina HiSeq 2000. TCRdb's own reprocessing of the public reads used fastp at Q25 and MiXCR and kept productive beta chains. Rows are unified per CDR3 protein, each entry keeping the most common DNA and genes. Here the sample has fewer than 350,000 distinct CDR3 sequences; 8% to 9% occur a single time. The ten most abundant clones make up roughly 2.1% of the sample. Separately, the same data were catalogued under a study of yellow fever vaccine responses in identical twins.

Sequencing was done on a sample of memory (CD45RO+) T cells sorted from blood. In light of the paper, this sample's cell subset or site label describes: CD45RO+ enriched T cells. The receptors come from a woman under 30 in good health.

This clonotype was counted a few times. The chain carries TRBV6-4 and TRBJ2-5; 7 nucleotides agree with TRBD2. This CDR3 has 14 residues. The V and J ends lost 8 bases and 5 bases, in that order; junction bases with no gene match: 11. The germline V gene encodes CDR1 MRHNA and CDR2 SNTAGT. CDR3 sequence: CASLGLVPKETQYF. CDR3 coding DNA: TGTGCCAGCCTAGGACTAGTCCCCAAGGAGACCCAGTACTTC.

In this sample, this clonotype turned up a few times. The CDR3 protein is CATSDFSGYNEQFF. The CDR3 bases are TGTGCCACCAGTGATTTCTCGGGATACAATGAGCAGTTCTTC. This chain uses TRBV24-1 with TRBJ2-1, with a weak D call TRBD2 (5 bases). The CDR3 totals 14 residues. Per germline, CDR1 KGHDR and CDR2 SFDVKD. Trimming stripped 1 base from V and 4 bases from J, with 7 bases between.

This clonotype occurred a few times. The chain carries TRBV14 and TRBJ2-5; D is undetermined. Germline CDR1 SGHDN, CDR2 FVKESK. V was shortened by 3 bases and J by 2 bases, with 10 bases between the two germline ends. This CDR3 contains 14 residues. The CDR3 DNA follows: TGTGCCAGCAGCCAGCGGACGGTACAAGAGACCCAGTACTTC. Translation: CASSQRTVQETQYF.

The chain joins TRBV3-1 to TRBJ2-1; the match to TRBD2 covers 15 bases. Germline V CDR1 and CDR2: LGHDT, YNNKEL (reference sequence). J gave up 3 bases and V 0 bases, and 6 bases lay outside the gene matches. CDR3 length: 19 amino acids. CDR3 coding DNA: TGTGCCAGCAGCCAAGATATTAGGACTAGCGGGGGGGGCTACAATGAGCAGTTCTTC. As protein: CASSQDIRTSGGGYNEQFF.

This clonotype was counted between two and nine times. V usage is TRBV6-4 and J usage is TRBJ2-3; 10 positions agree with TRBD2. This CDR3 is built from 16 residues. The V segment lost 4 bases and the J segment 4 bases; nucleotides outside the gene matches: 8. The germline V gene has CDR1 MRHNA and CDR2 SNTAGT. This CDR3 reads CASSGDTSGAADTQYF. CDR3 bases: TGTGCCAGCAGTGGAGACACTAGCGGGGCTGCAGATACGCAGTATTTT.

J is TRBJ2-2 and V is TRBV7-9, with D possibly called TRBD1 or TRBD2 (5 bases each). The germline CDR1 and CDR2 sequences are SEHNR and FQNEAQ (reference sequence). The CDR3 has 14 residues. With 6 bases removed from V and 6 bases from J, the gap between germline ends came to 14 bases. The CDR3 sequence: CASRFPRDPGELFF. The CDR3 bases are TGTGCCAGCAGGTTTCCCAGGGACCCCGGGGAGCTGTTTTTT.